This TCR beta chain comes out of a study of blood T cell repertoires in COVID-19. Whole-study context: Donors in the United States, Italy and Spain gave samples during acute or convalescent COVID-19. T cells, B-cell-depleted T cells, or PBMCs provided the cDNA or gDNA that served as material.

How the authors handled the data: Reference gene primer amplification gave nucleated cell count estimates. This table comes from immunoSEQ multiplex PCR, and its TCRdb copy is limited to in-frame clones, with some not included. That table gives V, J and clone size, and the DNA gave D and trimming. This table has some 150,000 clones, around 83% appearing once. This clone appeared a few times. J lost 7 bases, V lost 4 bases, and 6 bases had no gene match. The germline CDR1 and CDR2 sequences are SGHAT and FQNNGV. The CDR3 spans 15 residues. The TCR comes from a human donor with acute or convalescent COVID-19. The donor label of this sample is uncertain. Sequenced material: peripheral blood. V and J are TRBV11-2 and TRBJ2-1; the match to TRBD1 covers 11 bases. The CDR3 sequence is CASSSGQGAGNEQFF. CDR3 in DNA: TGTGCCAGCAGCTCCGGACAGGGGGCAGGGAATGAGCAGTTCTTC.